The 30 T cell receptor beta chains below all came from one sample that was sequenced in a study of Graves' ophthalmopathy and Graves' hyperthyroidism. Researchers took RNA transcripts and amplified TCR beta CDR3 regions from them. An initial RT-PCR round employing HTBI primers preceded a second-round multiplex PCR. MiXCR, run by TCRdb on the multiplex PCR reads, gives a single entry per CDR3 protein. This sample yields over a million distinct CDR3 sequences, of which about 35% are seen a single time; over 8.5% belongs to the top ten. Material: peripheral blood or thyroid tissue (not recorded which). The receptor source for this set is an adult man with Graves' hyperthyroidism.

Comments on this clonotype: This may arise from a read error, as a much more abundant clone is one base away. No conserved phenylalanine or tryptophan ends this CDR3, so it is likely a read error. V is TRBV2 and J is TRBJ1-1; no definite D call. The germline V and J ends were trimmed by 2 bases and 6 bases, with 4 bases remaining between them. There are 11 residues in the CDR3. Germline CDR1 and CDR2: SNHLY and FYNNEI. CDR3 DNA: TGTGCCAGCAGTGAATTCGCTGAAGCTTTCCTT. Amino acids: CASSEFAEAFL.

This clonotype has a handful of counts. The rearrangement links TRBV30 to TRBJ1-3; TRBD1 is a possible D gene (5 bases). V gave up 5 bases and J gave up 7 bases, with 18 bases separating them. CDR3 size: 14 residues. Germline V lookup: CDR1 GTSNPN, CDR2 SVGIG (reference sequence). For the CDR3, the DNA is TGTGCCTGGGCCAGGGATAACCTGGGGAACACCATATATTTT. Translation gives CAWARDNLGNTIYF.

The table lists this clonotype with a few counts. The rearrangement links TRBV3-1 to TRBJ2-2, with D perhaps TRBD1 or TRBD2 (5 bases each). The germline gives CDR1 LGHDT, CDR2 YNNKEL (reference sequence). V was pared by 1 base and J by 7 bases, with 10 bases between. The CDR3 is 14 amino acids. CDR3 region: CASSQGRGVGELFF. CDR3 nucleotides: TGTGCCAGCAGCCAAGGGAGAGGGGTCGGGGAGCTGTTTTTT.

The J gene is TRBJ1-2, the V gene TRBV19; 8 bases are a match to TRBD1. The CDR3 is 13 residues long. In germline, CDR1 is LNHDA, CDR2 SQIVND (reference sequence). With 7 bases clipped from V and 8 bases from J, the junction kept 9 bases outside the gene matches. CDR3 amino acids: CASKLTGAKGYTF. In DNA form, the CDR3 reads TGTGCCAGTAAATTGACAGGGGCAAAAGGCTACACCTTC. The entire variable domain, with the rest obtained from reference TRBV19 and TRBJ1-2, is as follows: DGGITQSPKYLFRKEGQNVTLSCEQNLNHDAMYWYRQDPGQGLRLIYYSQIVNDFQKGDIAEGYSVSREKKESFPLTVTSAQKNPTAFYLCASKLTGAKGYTFGSGTRLTVV.

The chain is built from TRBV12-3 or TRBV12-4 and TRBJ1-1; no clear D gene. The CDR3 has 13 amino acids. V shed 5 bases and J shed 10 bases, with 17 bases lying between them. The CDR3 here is CASSQKTTTGAFF. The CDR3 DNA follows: TGTGCCAGCAGTCAAAAAACAACAACGGGAGCTTTCTTT.

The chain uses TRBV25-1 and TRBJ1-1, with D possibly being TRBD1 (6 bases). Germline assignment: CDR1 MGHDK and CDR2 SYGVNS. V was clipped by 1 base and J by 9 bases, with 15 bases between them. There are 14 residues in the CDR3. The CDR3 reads CASSESRGANKAFF. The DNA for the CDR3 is TGTGCCAGCAGTGAATCTAGGGGGGCAAATAAAGCTTTCTTT.

The CDR3 nucleotides read TGTGCCAGCAGACCACAGGGGGCGGGGCTGTTTTTT. It is translated as CASRPQGAGLFF. The V call is TRBV12-3 or TRBV12-4, the J call TRBJ2-2; 9 nucleotides agree with TRBD1. J gave up 13 bases and V 6 bases, and 6 bases lay outside the gene matches. The CDR3 spans 12 residues.

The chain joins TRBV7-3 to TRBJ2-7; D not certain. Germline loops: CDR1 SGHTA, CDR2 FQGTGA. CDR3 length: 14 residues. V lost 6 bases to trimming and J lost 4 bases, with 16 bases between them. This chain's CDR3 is CASSLSDVRYEQYF. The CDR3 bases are TGTGCCAGCAGTTTATCGGACGTCCGATACGAGCAGTACTTC.

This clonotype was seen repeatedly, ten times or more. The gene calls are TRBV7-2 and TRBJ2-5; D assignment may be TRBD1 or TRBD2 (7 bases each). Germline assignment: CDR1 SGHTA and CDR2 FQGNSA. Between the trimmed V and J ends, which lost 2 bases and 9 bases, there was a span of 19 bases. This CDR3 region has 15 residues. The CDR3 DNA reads TGTGCCAGCAGCTTAAGGGGAGGGGGCGGCTTTCCCCAGTACTTC. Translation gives CASSLRGGGGFPQYF. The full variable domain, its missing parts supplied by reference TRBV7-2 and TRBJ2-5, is GAGVSQSPSNKVTEKGKDVELRCDPISGHTALYWYRQSLGQGLEFLIYFQGNSAPDKSGLPSDRFSAERTGGSVSTLTIQRTQQEDSAVYLCASSLRGGGGFPQYFGPGTRLLVL.

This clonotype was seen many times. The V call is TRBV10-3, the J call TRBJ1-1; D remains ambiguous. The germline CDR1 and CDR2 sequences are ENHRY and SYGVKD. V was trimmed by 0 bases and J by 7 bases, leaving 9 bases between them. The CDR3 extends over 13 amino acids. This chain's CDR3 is CAISESPTIEAFF. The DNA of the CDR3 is TGTGCCATCAGTGAGTCCCCGACAATTGAAGCTTTCTTT.

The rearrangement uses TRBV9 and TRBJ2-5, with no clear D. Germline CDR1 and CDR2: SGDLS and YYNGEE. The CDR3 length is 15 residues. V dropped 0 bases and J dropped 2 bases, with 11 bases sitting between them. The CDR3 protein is CASSVESRRQETQYF. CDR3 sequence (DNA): TGTGCCAGCAGCGTAGAGAGCCGGCGACAAGAGACCCAGTACTTC.

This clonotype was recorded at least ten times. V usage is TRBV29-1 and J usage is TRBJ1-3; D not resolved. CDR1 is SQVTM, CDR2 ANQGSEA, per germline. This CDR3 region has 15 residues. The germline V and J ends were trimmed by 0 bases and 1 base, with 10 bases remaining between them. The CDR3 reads CSVEDLRGSGNTIYF. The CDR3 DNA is TGCAGCGTTGAAGATCTTCGGGGTTCTGGAAACACCATATATTTT.

The CDR3 loop is CASSLVTGAENTEAFF. The CDR3 nucleotides read TGTGCCAGCAGCTTAGTCACAGGGGCGGAGAACACTGAAGCTTTCTTT. The genes are TRBV7-8 and TRBJ1-1; 7 nucleotides line up with TRBD1. J lost 1 base, V lost 1 base, and 6 bases had no gene match. The CDR3 extends over 16 amino acids. CDR1 SGHVS and CDR2 FQNEAQ come from the germline V gene.

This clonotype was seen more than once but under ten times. The CDR3 spells CASSLVWPPGTYGYTF. CDR3 sequence (DNA): TGTGCCAGCAGTTTAGTATGGCCGCCGGGGACCTATGGCTACACCTTC. The J gene is TRBJ1-2, the V gene TRBV12-3 or TRBV12-4, with D possibly TRBD1 on 5 matching bases. The length of the CDR3 is 16 residues. V was clipped by 1 base and J by 4 bases, with 16 bases between them.

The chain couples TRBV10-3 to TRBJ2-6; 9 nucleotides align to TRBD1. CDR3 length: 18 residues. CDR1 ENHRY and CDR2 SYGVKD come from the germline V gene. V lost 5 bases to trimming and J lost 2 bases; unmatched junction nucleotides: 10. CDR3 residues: CAISLSLGQGTGANVLTF. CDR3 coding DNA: TGTGCCATCAGTTTGAGTCTTGGACAGGGGACTGGGGCCAACGTCCTGACTTTC.

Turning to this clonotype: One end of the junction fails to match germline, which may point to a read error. The CDR3 sequence: CASSYSMVTAIGSPLHF. The CDR3 DNA follows: TGTGCCAGCAGTTACTCGATGGTAACGGCGATTGGGTCACCCCTCCACTTT. The chain couples TRBV10-2 to TRBJ1-6, with D uncertain. This CDR3 has 17 amino acids. The germline gives CDR1 WSHSY, CDR2 SAAADI.

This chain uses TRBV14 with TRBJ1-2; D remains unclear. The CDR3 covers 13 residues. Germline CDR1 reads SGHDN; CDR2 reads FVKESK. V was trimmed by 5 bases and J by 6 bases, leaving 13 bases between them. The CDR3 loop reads CASSIGQRDGYTF. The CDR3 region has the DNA TGTGCCAGCAGCATAGGGCAGAGGGATGGCTACACCTTC.

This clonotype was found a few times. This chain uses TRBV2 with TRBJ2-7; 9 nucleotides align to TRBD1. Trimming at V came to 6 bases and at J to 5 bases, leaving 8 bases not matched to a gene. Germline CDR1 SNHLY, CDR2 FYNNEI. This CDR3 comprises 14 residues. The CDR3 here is CASSSPGQGNEQYF. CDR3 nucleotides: TGTGCCAGCAGCAGCCCGGGACAGGGTAACGAGCAGTACTTC.

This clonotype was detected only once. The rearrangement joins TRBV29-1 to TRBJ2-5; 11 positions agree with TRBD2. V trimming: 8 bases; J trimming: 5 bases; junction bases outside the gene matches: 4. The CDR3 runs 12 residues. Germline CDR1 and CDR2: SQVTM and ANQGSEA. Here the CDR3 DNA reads TGCAGCCCGCGGACTAGCGGGGAGACCCAGTACTTC. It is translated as CSPRTSGETQYF.

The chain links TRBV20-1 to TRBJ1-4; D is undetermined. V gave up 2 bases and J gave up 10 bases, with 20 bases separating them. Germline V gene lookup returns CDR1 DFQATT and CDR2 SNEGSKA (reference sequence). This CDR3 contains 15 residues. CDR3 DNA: TGCAGTGCTAGACCACGTGCACTCGGGTTTGGAAAACTGTTTTTT. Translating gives CSARPRALGFGKLFF.

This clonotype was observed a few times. The CDR3 protein is CASSFPSGKGGNQPQHF. In nucleotides, the CDR3 is TGTGCCAGCAGTTTCCCCTCGGGGAAGGGAGGCAATCAGCCCCAGCATTTT. The chain combines TRBV6-6 with TRBJ1-5; D unresolved. Trimming pared 4 bases from V and 2 bases from J, leaving 18 bases between. The CDR3 has 17 residues. The V gene's germline CDR1 is MNHNY and CDR2 SVGAGI (reference sequence).

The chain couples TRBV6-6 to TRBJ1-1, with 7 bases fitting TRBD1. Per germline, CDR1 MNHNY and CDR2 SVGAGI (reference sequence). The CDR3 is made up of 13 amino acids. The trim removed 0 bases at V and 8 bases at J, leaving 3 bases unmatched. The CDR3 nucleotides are TGTGCCAGCAGTTACTCTGACAGGGAGGAAGCTTTCTTT. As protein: CASSYSDREEAFF.

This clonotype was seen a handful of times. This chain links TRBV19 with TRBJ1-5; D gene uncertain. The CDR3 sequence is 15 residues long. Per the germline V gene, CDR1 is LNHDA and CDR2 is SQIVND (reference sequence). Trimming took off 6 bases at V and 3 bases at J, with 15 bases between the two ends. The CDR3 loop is CASRAQLGNNQPQHF. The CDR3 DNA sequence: TGTGCCAGTAGAGCACAACTCGGGAACAATCAGCCCCAGCATTTT.

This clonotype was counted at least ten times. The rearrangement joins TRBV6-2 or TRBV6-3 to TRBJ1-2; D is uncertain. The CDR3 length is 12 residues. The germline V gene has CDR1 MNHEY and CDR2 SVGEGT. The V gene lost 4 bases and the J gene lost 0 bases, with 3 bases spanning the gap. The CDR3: CASSWSNYGYTF. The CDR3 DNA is TGTGCCAGCAGTTGGTCTAACTATGGCTACACCTTC.

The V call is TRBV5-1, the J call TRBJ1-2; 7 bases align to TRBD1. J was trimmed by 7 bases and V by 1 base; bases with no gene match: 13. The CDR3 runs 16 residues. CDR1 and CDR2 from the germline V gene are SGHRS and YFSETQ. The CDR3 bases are TGCGCCAGCAGCTTGTACCGGACAGGTCCCCTAGGTGGCTACACCTTC. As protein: CASSLYRTGPLGGYTF. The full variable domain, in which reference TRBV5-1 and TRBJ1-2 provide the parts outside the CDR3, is KAGVTQTPRYLIKTRGQQVTLSCSPISGHRSVSWYQQTPGQGLQFLFEYFSETQRNKGNFPGRFSGRQFSNSRSEMNVSTLELGDSALYLCASSLYRTGPLGGYTFGSGTRLTVV.

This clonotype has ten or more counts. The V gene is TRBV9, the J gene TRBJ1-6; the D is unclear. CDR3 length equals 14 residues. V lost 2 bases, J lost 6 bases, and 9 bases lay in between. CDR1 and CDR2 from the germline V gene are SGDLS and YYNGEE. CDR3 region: CASSVTGSNSPLHF. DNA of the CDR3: TGTGCCAGCAGCGTGACCGGGAGTAATTCACCCCTCCACTTT.

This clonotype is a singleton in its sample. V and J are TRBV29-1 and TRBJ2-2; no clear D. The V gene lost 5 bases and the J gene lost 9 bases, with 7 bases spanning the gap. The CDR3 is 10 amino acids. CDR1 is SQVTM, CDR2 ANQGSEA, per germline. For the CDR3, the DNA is TGCAGCGTTACAAACCGGGAGCTGTTTTTT. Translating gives CSVTNRELFF.

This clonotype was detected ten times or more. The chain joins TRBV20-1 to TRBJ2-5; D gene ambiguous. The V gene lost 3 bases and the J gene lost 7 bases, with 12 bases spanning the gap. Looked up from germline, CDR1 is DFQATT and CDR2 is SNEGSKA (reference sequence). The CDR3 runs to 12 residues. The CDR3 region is CSASPIIGTQYF. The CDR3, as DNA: TGCAGTGCTAGCCCGATAATTGGGACCCAGTACTTC.

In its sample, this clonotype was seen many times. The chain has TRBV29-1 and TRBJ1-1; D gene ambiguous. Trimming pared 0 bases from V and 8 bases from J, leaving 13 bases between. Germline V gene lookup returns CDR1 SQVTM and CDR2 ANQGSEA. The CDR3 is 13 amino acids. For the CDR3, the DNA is TGCAGCGTTGAAGACGGGTTAGGGTTAGAAGCTTTCTTT. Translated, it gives CSVEDGLGLEAFF.

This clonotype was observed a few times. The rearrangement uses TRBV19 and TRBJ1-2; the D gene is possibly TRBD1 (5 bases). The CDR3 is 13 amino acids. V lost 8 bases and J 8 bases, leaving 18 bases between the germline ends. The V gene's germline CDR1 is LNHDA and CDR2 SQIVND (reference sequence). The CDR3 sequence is CASGLVRGDGYTF. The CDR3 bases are TGTGCCAGTGGGTTGGTTCGAGGGGACGGCTACACCTTC.